These 17 T cell receptor beta chains came from one sample sequenced in a study of cytomegalovirus exposure and HLA in healthy donors. Both 60 Vbeta primers and 13 Jbeta primers went into the PCR. Assay used: immunoSEQ multiplex PCR; TCRdb lists only in-frame clones, some missing. Altogether 200,000 to 250,000 clones are present, over 80% being singletons, with the ten largest covering under 0.85%. The sample was PBMCs. The source is a boy aged 2 to 10 in good health and CMV-seronegative.

CDR3 in DNA: TGTGCCAGCCTTCGGACCGCGGGGCCTGGAAACACCATATATTTT. Translating it yields CASLRTAGPGNTIYF. V usage is TRBV6-5 and J usage is TRBJ1-3, with TRBD1 as a possible D gene (5 bases). The CDR3 is 15 amino acids. V was clipped by 8 bases and J by 2 bases, with 16 bases between them. Germline V gene lookup returns CDR1 MNHEY and CDR2 SVGAGI.

The chain uses TRBV10-1 and TRBJ1-3; D is undetermined. This CDR3 has 15 residues. V was trimmed by 8 bases and J by 0 bases, leaving 14 bases between them. Germline loops: CDR1 WNHNN, CDR2 SYGVQD (reference sequence). CDR3 sequence reads: CASPAPRGSGNTIYF. The DNA of the CDR3 is TGCGCCAGCCCGGCCCCCCGAGGCTCTGGAAACACCATATATTTT.

V usage is TRBV6-1 and J usage is TRBJ2-7, with 8 bases fitting TRBD1. Germline trimming cut 4 bases from V and 3 bases from J; bases unmatched to any gene: 8. The CDR3 consists of 15 residues. CDR1 is MNHNS, CDR2 SASEGT, per germline. CDR3 bases: TGTGCCAGCAGTGCCCAGACTACAGGGGGCTACGAGCAGTACTTC. This translates into CASSAQTTGGYEQYF.

The V and J genes are TRBV19 and TRBJ1-1; D remains unclear. V lost 5 bases and J 0 bases, leaving 10 bases between the germline ends. CDR1 is LNHDA and CDR2 is SQIVND in the germline V gene (reference sequence). The CDR3 has 14 amino acids. The CDR3 is CASSDLRLNTEAFF. The DNA for the CDR3 is TGTGCCAGTAGTGATCTGCGGCTGAACACTGAAGCTTTCTTT.

The rearrangement uses TRBV25-1 and TRBJ1-2, with D possibly TRBD1 on 6 matching bases. The CDR3 length is 12 residues. Trimming removed 6 bases from V and 4 bases from J, with 9 bases in between. Germline V lookup: CDR1 MGHDK, CDR2 SYGVNS. DNA for the CDR3: TGTGCCAGCAGGTTGACAGGCTATGGCTACACCTTC. Protein sequence: CASRLTGYGYTF.

V and J are TRBV5-6 and TRBJ2-7; the D gene is possibly TRBD2 (5 bases). Per the germline V gene, CDR1 is SGHDT and CDR2 is YYEEEE. The CDR3 runs to 13 residues. V gave up 0 bases and J gave up 6 bases, with 10 bases separating them. As DNA, the CDR3 is TGTGCCAGCAGCTTGGCCGACTACCGCGAGCAGTACTTC. This translates into CASSLADYREQYF.

V usage is TRBV5-4 and J usage is TRBJ2-2; 8 bases match TRBD1. The CDR3 covers 16 residues. CDR1 and CDR2 from the germline V gene are SGHNT and YYREEE (reference sequence). V was clipped by 4 bases and J by 6 bases; unmatched bases: 11. The CDR3 protein is CASSMDREGKAGELFF. For the CDR3, the DNA is TGTGCCAGCAGCATGGACAGGGAAGGGAAGGCCGGGGAGCTGTTTTTT.

This rearrangement joins TRBV27 to TRBJ2-7; 8 nucleotides match TRBD1. CDR3 length: 14 residues. The germline CDR1 and CDR2 sequences are MNHEY and SMNVEV (reference sequence). The ends lost 4 bases at V and 4 bases at J; junction bases unmatched: 6. As DNA, the CDR3 is TGTGCCAGCAGTTCGTCCAGGGGGCGGTACGAGCAGTACTTC. This gives the protein CASSSSRGRYEQYF.

The rearrangement uses TRBV27 and TRBJ2-6; D is undetermined. The V gene lost 4 bases and the J gene lost 2 bases, with 6 bases spanning the gap. There are 14 residues in the CDR3. Germline values: CDR1 MNHEY, CDR2 SMNVEV (reference sequence). This CDR3 is CASSYQAGANVLTF. The CDR3 DNA reads TGTGCCAGCAGTTATCAGGCTGGGGCCAACGTCCTGACTTTC. The full variable domain, completed using reference TRBV27 and TRBJ2-6, is EAQVTQNPRYLITVTGKKLTVTCSQNMNHEYMSWYRQDPGLGLRQIYYSMNVEVTDKGDVPEGYKVSRKEKRNFPLILESPSPNQTSLYFCASSYQAGANVLTFGAGSRLTVL.

The chain carries TRBV6-1 and TRBJ2-1; the match to TRBD2 covers 13 bases. Germline CDR1 is MNHNS and CDR2 is SASEGT. CDR3 length: 16 residues. V lost 3 bases and J lost 6; bases outside the gene matches: 5. CDR3 sequence: CASSDPGLAGANEQFF. In DNA form, the CDR3 reads TGTGCCAGCAGTGACCCCGGACTAGCGGGAGCCAATGAGCAGTTCTTC.

The J gene is TRBJ2-1, the V gene TRBV5-6; no definite D call. With 0 bases removed from V and 6 bases from J, the gap between germline ends came to 10 bases. CDR3 length: 14 residues. Germline loops: CDR1 SGHDT, CDR2 YYEEEE. This CDR3 reads CASSLDVRGNEQFF. In nucleotides, the CDR3 is TGTGCCAGCAGCTTGGATGTTCGAGGCAATGAGCAGTTCTTC.

The chain links TRBV6-5 to TRBJ2-5, with TRBD1 matching over 7 bases. V trimming: 6 bases; J trimming: 1 base; junction bases outside the gene matches: 2. CDR1 is MNHEY, CDR2 SVGAGI, per germline. CDR3 length equals 13 residues. The chain's CDR3 is CASRQGSQETQYF. CDR3 in DNA: TGTGCCAGCAGACAGGGGTCCCAAGAGACCCAGTACTTC.

The chain recombines TRBV7-9 with TRBJ2-1; 12 bases align to TRBD2. Germline CDR1 SEHNR, CDR2 FQNEAQ (reference sequence). The CDR3 sequence is 16 residues long. V was pared by 5 bases and J by 4 bases, with 6 bases of the junction left unmatched. CDR3 protein: CASSPGLAGLYNEQFF. In DNA form, the CDR3 reads TGTGCCAGCAGCCCCGGACTAGCGGGGCTTTACAATGAGCAGTTCTTC.

The chain employs TRBV13 and TRBJ2-7; perhaps TRBD2 as D (8 bases). The CDR3 runs to 16 residues. Looked up from germline, CDR1 is PRHDT and CDR2 is FYEKMQ (reference sequence). The germline V and J ends were trimmed by 4 bases and 3 bases, with 19 bases remaining between them. In DNA form, the CDR3 reads TGTGCCAGCAGCTACCCCCCGGGAGGGGGCAACTACGAGCAGTACTTC. Its translation is CASSYPPGGGNYEQYF.

The genes are TRBV27 and TRBJ2-1, with D possibly TRBD2 on 6 matching bases. CDR3 length: 15 residues. The V and J ends lost 6 bases and 0 bases respectively, with 12 bases between them. The germline V gene has CDR1 MNHEY and CDR2 SMNVEV (reference sequence). CDR3 residues: CASSHRESSYNEQFF. CDR3 DNA: TGTGCCAGCAGCCACCGGGAGAGCTCCTACAATGAGCAGTTCTTC.

This clone is a singleton in its sample. This chain joins TRBV29-1 and TRBJ1-2; perhaps TRBD1 as D (5 bases). The CDR3 sequence is 13 residues long. Germline loops: CDR1 SQVTM, CDR2 ANQGSEA. The V and J ends lost 3 bases and 2 bases respectively, with 10 bases between them. The CDR3 DNA follows: TGCAGCGTTGATGGGGCAGAGAACTATGGCTACACCTTC. This sequence encodes CSVDGAENYGYTF.

The genes are TRBV7-8 and TRBJ1-3, with a tentative D call TRBD1 (5 bases). The ends were cut back, 2 bases at V and 2 bases at J, with 10 bases in the middle. The V gene's germline CDR1 is SGHVS and CDR2 FQNEAQ. The CDR3 has 15 residues. The CDR3: CASSLQGVAGNTIYF. The CDR3 DNA follows: TGTGCCAGCAGCTTACAAGGGGTGGCTGGAAACACCATATATTTT.